These 25 T cell receptor beta chains were sequenced from one sample in a study of CD8+ T cells in alopecia areata. Isolated RNA was reverse transcribed into cDNA used as the sequencing template. Sequencing was performed with immunoSEQ multiplex PCR; in TCRdb, only in-frame clones are kept and a portion is missing. The repertoire holds 190,000 or so clones, with roughly 62% as singletons. Treatment here: oral pan-JAK inhibitor, 5-10 mg twice daily. Material: CD8+ T cells sorted from blood, obtained at week 24, from a patient treated with tofacitinib. These receptors all stem from a human donor with alopecia areata.

This sequence joins TRBV2 and TRBJ1-1; no clear D. In germline, CDR1 is SNHLY, CDR2 FYNNEI. The CDR3 loop spans 10 amino acids. V was cut by 7 bases and J by 7 bases, with 7 bases left in between. CDR3 loop: CASIGIEAFF. The DNA of the CDR3 is TGTGCCAGCATCGGTATTGAAGCTTTCTTT. Together with reference TRBV2 and TRBJ1-1, the CDR3 gives the full variable domain: EPEVTQTPSHQVTQMGQEVILRCVPISNHLYFYWYRQILGQKVEFLVSFYNNEISEKSEIFDDQFSVERPDGSNFTLKIRSTKLEDSAMYFCASIGIEAFFGQGTRLTVV.

The chain recombines TRBV9 with TRBJ2-7; weak D call: TRBD2 (5 bases). The CDR3 consists of 14 residues. The germline gives CDR1 SGDLS, CDR2 YYNGEE. V shed 4 bases and J shed 0 bases, with 11 bases lying between them. The CDR3 loop reads CASSPHGDSYEQYF. In DNA, the CDR3 is TGTGCCAGCAGCCCCCACGGGGACTCCTACGAGCAGTACTTC.

Many counts were recorded for this clone. The chain combines TRBV5-5 with TRBJ1-2; TRBD1 might be the D (6 bases). Trimming shortened V by 4 bases and J by 13 bases, and 14 bases separated the two germline ends. Germline-derived CDR1 and CDR2 are SGHKS and YYEKEE (reference sequence). There are 11 residues in the CDR3. The CDR3 bases are TGTGCCAGCAGCATCAACAGGGAAAGCACCTTC. The encoded protein is CASSINRESTF. Together with reference TRBV5-5 and TRBJ1-2, the CDR3 gives the full variable domain: DAGVTQSPTHLIKTRGQQVTLRCSPISGHKSVSWYQQVLGQGPQFIFQYYEKEERGRGNFPDRFSARQFPNYSSELNVNALLLGDSALYLCASSINRESTFGSGTRLTVV.

The V and J genes are TRBV27 and TRBJ1-5; D uncertain. This CDR3 is built from 13 residues. In germline, CDR1 is MNHEY, CDR2 SMNVEV (reference sequence). V gave up 0 bases and J gave up 7 bases, with 7 bases separating them. CDR3 DNA: TGTGCCAGCAGTTTATCGGAGGGCCAGCCCCAGCATTTT. Its protein is CASSLSEGQPQHF.

The gene calls are TRBV6-5 and TRBJ1-2; a weak D match, TRBD1 (5 bases). CDR3 length equals 15 residues. CDR1 is MNHEY, CDR2 SVGAGI, per germline. The ends were cut back, 2 bases at V and 0 bases at J, with 10 bases in the middle. CDR3 nucleotide sequence: TGTGCCAGCAGTTACCGAGGGGCCCCTAACTATGGCTACACCTTC. Translation gives CASSYRGAPNYGYTF.

This clone was seen more than once but under ten times. V and J are TRBV5-4 and TRBJ1-1; unclear D gene. Deletions cut 3 bases from V and 8 bases from J, with 8 bases between. Germline assignment: CDR1 SGHNT and CDR2 YYREEE (reference sequence). CDR3 length: 11 residues. The chain's CDR3 is CASSSGVEAFF. CDR3 nucleotide sequence: TGTGCCAGCAGCTCCGGGGTCGAAGCTTTCTTT.

This clone has only a few counts. The DNA of the CDR3 is TGTGCCAGCAAAGAGGAGGGGGGTAACACCGGGGAGCTGTTTTTT. Translation: CASKEEGGNTGELFF. This chain uses TRBV6-1 with TRBJ2-2; perhaps D is TRBD1 or TRBD2 (6 bases each). The CDR3 has 15 residues. The V gene's germline CDR1 is MNHNS and CDR2 SASEGT. The V end lost 7 bases, the J end lost 2 bases, and 14 bases lay between the germline ends.

This clone showed up just a few times. CDR3 region: CSVVDRGSSYEQYF. The CDR3, as DNA: TGCAGCGTTGTGGACAGGGGGAGCTCCTACGAGCAGTACTTC. This rearrangement joins TRBV29-1 to TRBJ2-7, with 10 positions matching TRBD1. Looked up from germline, CDR1 is SQVTM and CDR2 is ANQGSEA. V was pared by 4 bases and J by 0 bases, with 3 bases of the junction left unmatched. This CDR3 spans 14 amino acids.

This clone was seen a few times. Other DNA sequences from this sample encode an identical CDR3 as well. The rearrangement joins TRBV29-1 to TRBJ2-1; the D gene is possibly TRBD2 (5 bases). Deletions cut 2 bases from V and 7 bases from J, with 6 bases between. Germline V lookup: CDR1 SQVTM, CDR2 ANQGSEA. This CDR3 comprises 11 residues. The CDR3 sequence: CSVESGNEQFF. CDR3 bases: TGCAGCGTTGAAAGCGGTAATGAGCAGTTCTTC.

The genes are TRBV11-2 and TRBJ2-1; 8 nucleotides match TRBD2. CDR3 size: 17 residues. V lost 5 bases to trimming and J lost 8 bases; unmatched junction nucleotides: 17. CDR1 SGHAT and CDR2 FQNNGV come from the germline V gene. Here the CDR3 reads CASSPAEYGGGFDEQFF. CDR3 DNA sequence: TGTGCCAGCAGCCCAGCGGAATACGGGGGGGGTTTCGATGAGCAGTTCTTC.

The chain joins TRBV15 to TRBJ1-5; D is uncertain. This CDR3 is 13 amino acids long. Looked up from germline, CDR1 is LNHNV and CDR2 is YYDKDF (reference sequence). Trimming cost V 6 bases and J 3 bases, with 9 bases left between them. The DNA of the CDR3 is TGTGCCACCAGTCACAGTTACAATCAGCCCCAGCATTTT. It encodes CATSHSYNQPQHF. The full variable domain, its missing parts supplied by reference TRBV15 and TRBJ1-5, is DAMVIQNPRYQVTQFGKPVTLSCSQTLNHNVMYWYQQKSSQAPKLLFHYYDKDFNNEADTPDNFQSRRPNTSFCFLDIRSPGLGDTAMYLCATSHSYNQPQHFGDGTRLSIL.

The chain carries TRBV7-8 and TRBJ2-1, with 12 bases identical to TRBD1. With 5 bases clipped from V and 0 bases from J, the junction kept 11 bases outside the gene matches. This CDR3 is built from 19 residues. CDR1 is SGHVS, CDR2 FQNEAQ, per germline. The CDR3 reads CASSGTGTGGHSSYNEQFF. DNA for the CDR3: TGTGCCAGCAGCGGGACCGGGACAGGGGGCCACAGCTCCTACAATGAGCAGTTCTTC.

This clone was counted between two and nine times. Other DNA sequences from this sample encode an identical CDR3 as well. The chain uses TRBV4-1 and TRBJ1-5, with 8 nucleotides matching TRBD1. Germline V lookup: CDR1 MGHRA, CDR2 YSYEKL. V trimming: 1 base; J trimming: 4 bases; junction bases outside the gene matches: 0. This CDR3 is 14 amino acids long. Here the CDR3 DNA reads TGCGCCAGCAGCCAAGGACAGGGGAATCAGCCCCAGCATTTT. This sequence encodes CASSQGQGNQPQHF.

The chain employs TRBV5-1 and TRBJ2-2; D is ambiguous. This CDR3 has 12 amino acids. Trimming took 5 bases from V and 0 from J, leaving 2 bases between them. Per the germline V gene, CDR1 is SGHRS and CDR2 is YFSETQ. CDR3 coding DNA: TGCGCCAGCAGATCGAACACCGGGGAGCTGTTTTTT. Its protein product is CASRSNTGELFF.

The chain combines TRBV5-6 with TRBJ2-3; D ambiguous. CDR3 length: 12 residues. V lost 4 bases to trimming and J lost 1 base, with 4 bases between them. Germline CDR1 is SGHDT and CDR2 is YYEEEE. This CDR3 is CASSTGTDTQYF. For the CDR3, the DNA is TGTGCCAGCAGCACAGGCACAGATACGCAGTATTTT. Supplemented by reference TRBV5-6 and TRBJ2-3, the full variable domain reads DAGVTQSPTHLIKTRGQQVTLRCSPKSGHDTVSWYQQALGQGPQFIFQYYEEEERQRGNFPDRFSGHQFPNYSSELNVNALLLGDSALYLCASSTGTDTQYFGPGTRLTVL.

Only a few counts were recorded for this clone. This sequence joins TRBV6-5 and TRBJ1-2; no reliable D call. Germline assignment: CDR1 MNHEY and CDR2 SVGAGI. The CDR3 has 14 residues. Trimming cost V 5 bases and J 4 bases, with 14 bases left between them. The CDR3 DNA follows: TGTGCCAGCAGTCCCGCGGTGGCGGGCTATGGCTACACCTTC. Encoded protein: CASSPAVAGYGYTF.

This clone was picked up a small number of times. This chain links TRBV7-2 with TRBJ2-2, with unresolved D. V was pared by 5 bases and J by 4 bases, with 8 bases between. This CDR3 contains 13 residues. Germline values: CDR1 SGHTA, CDR2 FQGNSA. DNA of the CDR3: TGTGCCAGCAGCCTGTCCAGCACCGGGGAGCTGTTTTTT. Translated: CASSLSSTGELFF.

This clone was seen more than once but under ten times. V is TRBV7-2 and J is TRBJ2-3; 13 bases map to TRBD2. The CDR3 has 15 amino acids. V trimming: 4 bases; J trimming: 4 bases; junction bases outside the gene matches: 2. CDR1 SGHTA and CDR2 FQGNSA come from the germline V gene. DNA of the CDR3: TGTGCCAGCAGCTCCGGGACTAGCGGGGCAGATACGCAGTATTTT. It encodes CASSSGTSGADTQYF.

This chain connects TRBV7-9 to TRBJ1-2; TRBD1 matches 8 bases. V lost 5 bases to trimming and J lost 4 bases; unmatched junction nucleotides: 3. Germline CDR1 SEHNR, CDR2 FQNEAQ (reference sequence). The CDR3 contains 13 residues. This chain's CDR3 is CASSPGQGYGYTF. CDR3 coding DNA: TGTGCCAGCAGCCCAGGACAGGGCTATGGCTACACCTTC.

The chain couples TRBV19 to TRBJ1-2; D is ambiguous. V dropped 3 bases and J dropped 8 bases, with 7 bases sitting between them. Germline CDR1 reads LNHDA; CDR2 reads SQIVND (reference sequence). The CDR3 extends over 11 amino acids. The CDR3 DNA reads TGTGCCAGTAGTATCACCGGAGGCTACACCTTC. Its protein product is CASSITGGYTF.

This rearrangement joins TRBV4-1 to TRBJ1-1; TRBD1 agrees at 8 bases. The CDR3 loop spans 12 amino acids. The trim removed 2 bases at V and 11 bases at J, leaving 4 bases unmatched. The V gene's germline CDR1 is MGHRA and CDR2 YSYEKL. Written as DNA, the CDR3 is TGCGCCAGCAGCCAACAGGGGGCGAGGGCTTTCTTT. Amino acids: CASSQQGARAFF.

The sample holds a few counts of this clone. The V gene is TRBV4-1, the J gene TRBJ2-7, with TRBD1 as a possible D gene (6 bases). The length of the CDR3 is 16 residues. Trimming took off 3 bases at V and 5 bases at J, with 20 bases between the two ends. Germline V CDR1 and CDR2: MGHRA, YSYEKL. The CDR3 is CASSQQKGSYRDEQYF. The CDR3 DNA sequence: TGCGCCAGCAGCCAGCAGAAAGGCTCCTACAGGGACGAGCAGTACTTC.

This clone came up once. This rearrangement joins TRBV9 to TRBJ1-1; D remains ambiguous. Germline lookup yields CDR1 SGDLS and CDR2 YYNGEE. V was pared by 4 bases and J by 2 bases, with 21 bases between. The CDR3 length is 17 residues. In DNA, the CDR3 is TGTGCCAGCAGCCCCCCCACGGACGGATATGGAAACACTGAAGCTTTCTTT. It translates to CASSPPTDGYGNTEAFF.

V is TRBV5-6 and J is TRBJ2-1; D is possibly TRBD2 (6 bases). The CDR3 has 14 residues. CDR1 SGHDT and CDR2 YYEEEE come from the germline V gene. Trimming took 7 bases from V and 4 from J, leaving 15 bases between them. CDR3 DNA sequence: TGTGCCAGCTCTGGGGACTCCGAGTACAATGAGCAGTTCTTC. Amino acid sequence: CASSGDSEYNEQFF.

CDR3 nucleotide sequence: TGTGCCAGCAGCCTCATTGGGGGACCCCAAGAGACCCAGTACTTC. Translating it yields CASSLIGGPQETQYF. This sequence joins TRBV4-2 and TRBJ2-5; tentatively, D is TRBD1 or TRBD2 (5 bases each). This CDR3 has 15 residues. Per germline, CDR1 LGHNA and CDR2 YNFKEQ. Trimming stripped 4 bases from V and 1 base from J, with 13 bases between.